Listed below are T cell receptor beta chains from one sample, sequenced in a study of tumor and adjacent non-tumor tissue in lung cancer. TCRdb called the multiplex PCR reads again in MiXCR, with one record for every CDR3 protein. Of 65,000 to 85,000 distinct CDR3 sequences listed, more than 75% are singletons. Sequencing used distant non-tumor lung tissue. The receptor set was obtained from a man in his 60s with non-small cell lung cancer. Both conserved end residues are part of each CDR3. A D gene is named only where the DNA matches it firmly. The listing skips clone size in some rows; elsewhere it reads once, few, many or a size class.

.	.	TRBV4-1	TRBJ2-1	CTSSQVRDYNEQFF	TGCACCAGCAGCCAAGTACGCGACTACAATGAGCAGTTCTTC
.	.	TRBV24-1	TRBJ1-1	CTTSDEGSTDAFF	TGTACCACCAGTGACGAGGGGTCCACTGATGCTTTCTTC
TRBD2	.	TRBV4-2	TRBJ2-3	CASSHGLAGTEQSTDTQYF	TGTGCCAGCAGCCACGGACTAGCGGGAACCGAACAATCCACAGATACGCAGTATTTT
.	.	TRBV24-1	TRBJ2-1	CATSRGWSYNKQFF	TGTGCCACCAGCCGGGGATGGAGCTACAATAAGCAGTTCTTC
.	.	TRBV7-8	TRBJ2-4	CASSWDREFKNIKYF	TGTGCCAGCAGCTGGGATCGGGAATTCAAAAACATTAAGTACTTC
.	.	TRBV5-6	TRBJ1-6	CVSSHNWYNSPLHF	TGTGTCAGCAGCCATAACTGGTATAATTCACCGCTCCACTTT
.	.	TRBV4-1	TRBJ2-1	CANSQVGEAIEQFF	TGCGCCAACAGCCAAGTCGGGGAGGCCATTGAGCAGTTCTTC
.	many	TRBV20-1	TRBJ2-5	CSALLRKETQYF	TGCAGTGCTCTACTCAGAAAAGAGACCCAGTACTTC
.	.	TRBV7-8	TRBJ2-6	CASSEERAGANVLTF	TGTGCCAGCAGCGAGGAGCGGGCAGGGGCCAACGTCCTGACTTTC
.	.	TRBV7-8	TRBJ2-1	CASSLEWISLHNEQFF	TGTGCCAGCAGCTTAGAATGGATAAGCCTTCACAACGAGCAGTTCTTC
.	few	TRBV12-3/TRBV12-4	TRBJ2-7	CVSSLVAPPGQYF	TGTGTTAGCAGTTTAGTCGCCCCGCCCGGGCAGTACTTC
.	once	TRBV10-3	TRBJ2-1	CAISESGRGRDYNEQFF	TGTGCCATCAGTGAGTCGGGCAGGGGCCGGGATTACAATGAGCAGTTCTTC
.	many	TRBV10-3	TRBJ2-1	CAISPRGRDNEQFF	TGTGCCATCAGCCCCAGGGGTCGGGACAATGAGCAGTTCTTC
.	once	TRBV6-1	TRBJ1-5	CASWGVGDLQKGQPQHF	TGTGCCAGCTGGGGTGTGGGGGACCTGCAAAAGGGTCAGCCCCAGCATTTT
TRBD1	.	TRBV4-2	TRBJ2-7	CAGTPTGGRDEQCF	TGTGCCGGCACCCCGACAGGGGGTAGGGACGAGCAGTGCTTC
TRBD1	.	TRBV29-1	TRBJ2-7	CSVRQGDEQYF	TGCAGCGTCCGACAGGGGGACGAGCAGTACTTC
TRBD2	few	TRBV29-1	TRBJ2-3	CRPKSGRISTDTQYF	TGCAGGCCGAAAAGCGGGAGGATTAGCACGGATACGCAGTATTTT
.	.	TRBV15	TRBJ2-2	CATSRGKDTGELLF	TGTGCCACCAGCCGCGGGAAAGACACCGGGGAGCTGCTTTTT